Presented here are 9 T cell receptor beta chains from one specimen sequenced in a study of cytomegalovirus exposure and HLA in healthy donors. Researchers ran the PCR with 60 Vbeta and 13 Jbeta primers. The repertoire was sequenced with immunoSEQ multiplex PCR; TCRdb's copy has only in-frame clones and lacks some. The table has around 140,000 clones, almost 85% seen once. The specimen was PBMCs. These receptor sequences come from a man younger than 30 in good health and CMV-seropositive.

Notes on this clone: The junction departs from germline at one end; a sequencing error may be responsible. The V and J genes are TRBV27 and TRBJ1-2; 8 bases fit TRBD1. The CDR3 contains 12 residues. Germline loops: CDR1 MNHEY, CDR2 SMNVEV (reference sequence). CDR3 in amino acids: CASSLQGAGYPF. CDR3 nucleotides: TGTGCCAGCAGTTTACAGGGGGCTGGCTACCCCTTC.

This sequence joins TRBV27 and TRBJ2-7; tentative D call: TRBD1 (6 bases). Trimming cost V 6 bases and J 5 bases, with 20 bases left between them. The CDR3 is 15 amino acids. Germline V gene lookup returns CDR1 MNHEY and CDR2 SMNVEV (reference sequence). The CDR3 DNA reads TGTGCCAGCAGGGCCTCACAGGGAAATTGGGACGAGCAGTACTTC. Residues: CASRASQGNWDEQYF.

The CDR3 coding sequence is TGTGCCAGCAGCGTAATCGGGGGAGGCGAGACCCAGTACTTC. Protein product: CASSVIGGGETQYF. This chain uses TRBV9 with TRBJ2-5; D might be TRBD2 (6 bases). The CDR3 spans 14 residues. The V end lost 1 base, the J end lost 5 bases, and 12 bases lay between the germline ends. Germline CDR1 is SGDLS and CDR2 is YYNGEE.

V and J are TRBV6-6 and TRBJ1-3; D is ambiguous. The CDR3 consists of 15 residues. The V gene's germline CDR1 is MNHNY and CDR2 SVGAGI (reference sequence). Trimming shortened V by 2 bases and J by 0 bases, and 8 bases separated the two germline ends. The CDR3 DNA reads TGTGCCAGCAGTTACGTGTCGTCCTCTGGAAACACCATATATTTT. It specifies CASSYVSSSGNTIYF.

The chain joins TRBV7-9 to TRBJ1-1; TRBD1 matches at 7 bases. Germline CDR1 and CDR2: SEHNR and FQNEAQ (reference sequence). The CDR3 loop spans 16 amino acids. Trimming removed 4 bases from V and 1 base from J; junction bases left unmatched: 9. The CDR3 bases are TGTGCCAGCAGCTCTTTTAAGGGGGCACGGAACACTGAAGCTTTCTTT. This gives the protein CASSSFKGARNTEAFF. The full variable domain, its missing parts supplied by reference TRBV7-9 and TRBJ1-1, is DTGVSQNPRHKITKRGQNVTFRCDPISEHNRLYWYRQTLGQGPEFLTYFQNEAQLEKSRLLSDRFSAERPKGSFSTLEIQRTEQGDSAMYLCASSSFKGARNTEAFFGQGTRLTVV.

V and J are TRBV28 and TRBJ2-5, with D possibly being TRBD1 (5 bases). The CDR3 loop spans 15 amino acids. V was clipped by 2 bases and J by 2 bases, with 12 bases between them. Germline V CDR1 and CDR2: MDHEN, SYDVKM. The CDR3 nucleotides read TGTGCCAGCAGTTTAACCAGATCAGGGCAAGAGACCCAGTACTTC. It specifies CASSLTRSGQETQYF.

V is TRBV7-2 and J is TRBJ2-7, with TRBD1 matching over 12 bases. After removal of 1 base from V and 4 bases from J, the junction contained 8 bases not matched to a gene. The CDR3 is made up of 17 amino acids. CDR1 is SGHTA and CDR2 is FQGNSA in the germline V gene. CDR3 sequence (DNA): TGTGCCAGCAGCTTAGGTCCTCCGGGACAGGGGGCGTACGAGCAGTACTTC. Amino acid sequence: CASSLGPPGQGAYEQYF.

In this sample, this clone turned up once. CDR3 bases: TGTGCCAGTCGGAGCGGCCTTGAATATAGCAATCAGCCCCAGCATTTT. Encoded protein: CASRSGLEYSNQPQHF. The chain uses TRBV19 and TRBJ1-5; D call uncertain. V was shortened by 8 bases and J by 0 bases, with 17 bases between the two germline ends. The V gene's germline CDR1 is LNHDA and CDR2 SQIVND (reference sequence). This CDR3 is built from 16 residues.

The chain is built from TRBV7-9 and TRBJ1-5; 7 bases are a match to TRBD1. CDR1 SEHNR and CDR2 FQNEAQ come from the germline V gene (reference sequence). The CDR3 sequence is 14 residues long. Trimming removed 5 bases from V and 0 bases from J; junction bases left unmatched: 1. The CDR3 spells CASSRTGSNQPQHF. The CDR3 DNA sequence: TGTGCCAGCAGCCGGACAGGTAGCAATCAGCCCCAGCATTTT. Filled out from reference TRBV7-9 and TRBJ1-5, the complete variable domain reads DTGVSQNPRHKITKRGQNVTFRCDPISEHNRLYWYRQTLGQGPEFLTYFQNEAQLEKSRLLSDRFSAERPKGSFSTLEIQRTEQGDSAMYLCASSRTGSNQPQHFGDGTRLSIL.